This TCR beta chain originates from a study of T cell responses to AZD1222 COVID-19 vaccine. As to this clone: Its target is unknown.

Broader study findings: Spike as a whole was targeted by vaccine-associated CD4 TCRs, dominant at 160-218 and 743-854. Clonal diversity was possibly underestimated, and the donors were mostly white British, with more females. Seropositive status at baseline applied to only five to seven AZD1222 recipients. Increases in Spike-specific TCR breadth and depth were seen after two AZD1222 doses.

Assay: immunoSEQ multiplex PCR; the TCRdb copy retains only in-frame clones and omits some. The sample records approximately 180,000 clones, more than 80% being singletons. Source: peripheral blood, taken on day 0 of AZD1222 vaccination. This TCR was sampled from an adult in good health.

CDR3 loop: CASGRQGADTEAFF. DNA for the CDR3: TGTGCCAGCGGACGACAGGGGGCGGACACTGAAGCTTTCTTT. The chain has TRBV7-2 and TRBJ1-1, with 10 bases matching TRBD1. This CDR3 spans 14 amino acids. CDR1 SGHTA and CDR2 FQGNSA come from the germline V gene. The junction had 6 bases not matched to a gene; V was cut back by 8 bases and J by 3 bases.